This T cell receptor beta chain appears in the sequencing data of a study of tumor-infiltrating lymphocytes in primary liver carcinoma. Both RNA and DNA were isolated together from about 19-30 mg of bulk tissue that had not been sorted. Cases comprised patients with primary liver carcinoma who received surgical resection. The patients, who had chronic HBV infection, were treatment-naive (untreated). Remarks on this clonotype: Its specificity is not known. Possible read error: a much larger clone is one base away.

Study-level points and caveats: Blood's top-250-clone fraction was significantly lower than that of tumors (p = 0.039). For tumor-adjacent and tumor-blood pairs, overlap was less than that seen for tumor region pairs.

CDR1 and CDR2 from the germline V gene are MNHEY and SVGEGT. Unmatched junction bases numbered 4, after V lost 4 bases and J lost 8 bases. The CDR3 contains 14 residues. TCR beta cDNA was reverse-transcribed from 500 ng of total RNA. The reaction used a constant-region primer and ProtoScript II reverse transcriptase. Researchers made the TCR beta libraries by running three nested multiplex PCR rounds with slightly modified ARM-PCR. A C-beta reverse primer was combined with TRBV1-TRBV30 forward primers in the first two PCR rounds, and each round had approximately 9 cycles. Using its own MiXCR run on the multiplex PCR reads, TCRdb lists one record per CDR3 protein. This sample has over 100,000 distinct CDR3 sequences, with about two thirds found just once.

Sequenced input: tumor-adjacent normal liver tissue. The chain joins TRBV6-2 or TRBV6-3 to TRBJ2-1; 11 bases fit TRBD2. The sequence came from a woman aged 55-69 years with primary liver carcinoma and hepatitis B virus infection. The CDR3 spells CASSLTSGNDEQFF. In nucleotides, the CDR3 is TGTGCCAGCAGTTTGACTAGCGGGAACGATGAGCAGTTCTTC.